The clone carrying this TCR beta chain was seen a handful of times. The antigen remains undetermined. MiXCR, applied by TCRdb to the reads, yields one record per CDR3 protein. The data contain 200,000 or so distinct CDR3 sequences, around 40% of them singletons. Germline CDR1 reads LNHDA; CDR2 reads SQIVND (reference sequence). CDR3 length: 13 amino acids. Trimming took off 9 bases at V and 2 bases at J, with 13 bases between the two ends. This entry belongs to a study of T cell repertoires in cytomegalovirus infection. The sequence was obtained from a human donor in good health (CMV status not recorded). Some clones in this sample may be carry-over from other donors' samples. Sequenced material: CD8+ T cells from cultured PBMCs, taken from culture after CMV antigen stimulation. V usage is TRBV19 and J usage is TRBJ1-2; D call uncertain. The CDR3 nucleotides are TGTGCCAGCACGACCCCGGACAACTATGGCTACACCTTC. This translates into CASTTPDNYGYTF. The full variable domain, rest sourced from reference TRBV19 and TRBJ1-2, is DGGITQSPKYLFRKEGQNVTLSCEQNLNHDAMYWYRQDPGQGLRLIYYSQIVNDFQKGDIAEGYSVSREKKESFPLTVTSAQKNPTAFYLCASTTPDNYGYTFGSGTRLTVV.